This is a list of T cell receptor beta chains from one sample in a study of tumor-infiltrating lymphocytes in oesophageal squamous cell carcinoma. One entry per CDR3 protein, called by TCRdb with MiXCR from the PCR reads. Among 15,000 to 20,000 distinct CDR3 sequences listed, less than 50% were seen once. The specimen sequenced was normal esophageal tissue next to the tumor. All receptors derive from a female donor with esophageal squamous cell carcinoma. Both conserved end residues are part of each CDR3. Each record gives: V gene, J gene, D gene, clone size, CDR3 DNA, CDR3 protein. A D gene is named only where the DNA matches it firmly. Size values are once, few and many counts, or a class for expanded clones, and some rows have none.

v_call: TRBV24-1
j_call: TRBJ1-1
d_call: .
clone_size: .
cdr3_nt: TGTGCCACCAGTGACCGAAGGGGTCCCACTGAAGCTTTCTTT
cdr3_aa: CATSDRRGPTEAFF

v_call: TRBV7-6
j_call: TRBJ2-5
d_call: TRBD2
clone_size: .
cdr3_nt: TGTGCCAGCAGCTACACCTTGGGGGGGATACAAGAGACCCAGTACTTC
cdr3_aa: CASSYTLGGIQETQYF

v_call: TRBV7-4
j_call: TRBJ2-1
d_call: .
clone_size: .
cdr3_nt: TGTGCCAGCAGCTCTTTTCGGGGGAGTAATGAGCAGTTCTTC
cdr3_aa: CASSSFRGSNEQFF

v_call: TRBV5-1
j_call: TRBJ2-3
d_call: .
clone_size: many
cdr3_nt: TGCGCCAGCAGCTTGGCAACGCCCCCCACAGATACGCAGTATTTT
cdr3_aa: CASSLATPPTDTQYF

v_call: TRBV24-1
j_call: TRBJ2-1
d_call: TRBD1
clone_size: .
cdr3_nt: TGTGCCACCAGTGATTCCCCCGGGACAGGGGGCAGGCTCATTAATGAGCAGTTCTTC
cdr3_aa: CATSDSPGTGGRLINEQFF

v_call: TRBV6-6
j_call: TRBJ2-7
d_call: TRBD1
clone_size: .
cdr3_nt: TGTGCTAGCAGTGGACAGGGGAATGAGCAGTACTTC
cdr3_aa: CASSGQGNEQYF

v_call: TRBV6-8
j_call: TRBJ2-5
d_call: .
clone_size: .
cdr3_nt: TGTGCCAGCACAGCACAGGGACTTGGGGTATTCCAAGAGACCCAGTACTTC
cdr3_aa: CASTAQGLGVFQETQYF

v_call: TRBV7-6
j_call: TRBJ2-5
d_call: TRBD1
clone_size: .
cdr3_nt: TGTGCTAGCAGCCCGAGTACAGGGGGCCGGGAGACCCAGTACTTC
cdr3_aa: CASSPSTGGRETQYF

v_call: TRBV7-3
j_call: TRBJ2-3
d_call: TRBD1
clone_size: .
cdr3_nt: TGTGCCAGCAGCTTGGGCTTAGGGGGCGTAGATACGCAGTATTTT
cdr3_aa: CASSLGLGGVDTQYF

v_call: TRBV12-3/TRBV12-4
j_call: TRBJ2-5
d_call: .
clone_size: .
cdr3_nt: TGTGCCAGCAGTTTGGCCCAGTCGACCCAGTACTTC
cdr3_aa: CASSLAQSTQYF

v_call: TRBV27
j_call: TRBJ2-1
d_call: TRBD2
clone_size: .
cdr3_nt: TGTGCCAGCAGTTCACTAAGCGGGAAGGGCCCCTACAATGAGCAGTTCTTC
cdr3_aa: CASSSLSGKGPYNEQFF

v_call: TRBV12-3/TRBV12-4
j_call: TRBJ2-3
d_call: .
clone_size: .
cdr3_nt: TGTGCCAGCAGTTTCCCCGGGGGTACGGGCACAGATACGCAGTATTTT
cdr3_aa: CASSFPGGTGTDTQYF

v_call: TRBV7-6
j_call: TRBJ2-7
d_call: .
clone_size: many
cdr3_nt: TGTGCCAGCAGCTTAGGAGGGGGGGGGTCCTACGAGCAGTACTTC
cdr3_aa: CASSLGGGGSYEQYF